This T cell receptor (beta chain) was documented in a study of cytotoxic CD8 clonotypes in ibrutinib-treated CLL. Study-wide points: Against age-matched healthy donors, baseline clonality ran higher and tracked circulating CD8+ T-cell counts. Sampling schedules were unmatched across sustained-remission and progressing patients. Clonality was elevated at ibrutinib response and had returned toward baseline at progression.

The length of the CDR3 is 14 residues. CDR1 and CDR2 from the germline V gene are ENHRY and SYGVKD. V was pared by 0 bases and J by 4 bases, with 9 bases between. Of note for this clone: The antigen is unknown.

The table came from immunoSEQ multiplex PCR; TCRdb's copy has only in-frame clones and leaves some out. The sample has around 140,000 clones; more than 70% are singletons. The chain uses TRBV10-3 and TRBJ1-2, with a weak D call TRBD1 (5 bases). Sequenced here: PBMCs, sampled after 36 months of ibrutinib treatment. The clonotype was recovered from a human donor with chronic lymphocytic leukemia. The DNA for the CDR3 is TGTGCCATCAGTGAGTCGAAGGGACTCTATGGCTACACCTTC. It is translated as CAISESKGLYGYTF.